The entry that follows covers one T cell receptor (beta chain) sequence. Germline CDR1 SEHNR, CDR2 FQNEAQ (reference sequence). This CDR3 region has 15 residues. The V gene lost 5 bases and the J gene lost 1 base, with 14 bases spanning the gap. TCRdb used MiXCR to reprocess the 5' RACE reads, holding one entry per CDR3 protein. Among about 7,900 distinct CDR3 sequences listed, about 4.2% were seen once. Noted time point: sample taken at primary tumor resection. These data belong to a study of spatial heterogeneity in lung cancer. The origin of this receptor is a male donor with early-stage non-small cell lung cancer. The rearrangement joins TRBV7-9 to TRBJ1-2; maybe TRBD1 (6 bases). The sample in question was PBMCs, obtained at surgery. The CDR3 here is CASSAHRDRNYGYTF. The CDR3 region has the DNA TGTGCCAGCAGCGCCCACAGGGATCGTAACTATGGCTACACCTTC.